Below are 18 T cell receptor beta chains sequenced from a single sample in a study of synovial regulatory T cells in juvenile arthritis. Each patient with active arthritis gave synovial fluid along with matched peripheral blood. The method was immunoSEQ multiplex PCR; TCRdb's version includes in-frame clones alone and lacks a portion of them. The table gives roughly 2,800 clones; the top ten clones make up roughly 12% of it. The material sequenced was Treg cells from the synovium. The receptors stem from a donor aged 2 to 35 with juvenile idiopathic arthritis.

The V call is TRBV6-1, the J call TRBJ1-2. The germline V gene encodes CDR1 MNHNS and CDR2 SASEGT. This CDR3 spans 12 amino acids. DNA is not recorded here. CDR3 residues: CASRDGYYGYTF.

The chain is built from TRBV5-1 and TRBJ2-3; TCRdb's D call, TRBD2, is unchecked because there is no DNA. The CDR3 totals 16 residues. No coding sequence is recorded. Germline assignment: CDR1 SGHRS and CDR2 YFSETQ. The CDR3 reads CASSLGLAQNTDTQYF.

This chain uses TRBV19 with TRBJ2-7. The CDR3 totals 15 residues. Only the protein sequence is given. CDR1 and CDR2 (germline): LNHDA, SQIVND (reference sequence). The CDR3 protein is CASSISIGGNYEQYF.

The rearrangement joins TRBV11-2 to TRBJ2-1; TCRdb's D call, TRBD2, is unchecked because there is no DNA. Germline V CDR1 and CDR2: SGHAT, FQNNGV. The CDR3 is made up of 17 amino acids. No DNA has been recorded. CDR3: CASSLDRGLAPYNEQFF.

The genes are TRBV7-2 and TRBJ2-7; absent DNA, TCRdb's TRBD2 call cannot be checked. Germline assignment: CDR1 SGHTA and CDR2 FQGNSA. The CDR3 has 16 residues. The DNA sequence is not available. CDR3 residues: CASRFRLAGESDEQYF.

Measured by frequency, this clone is medium-sized. This chain links TRBV7-2 with TRBJ2-2; lacking DNA, the TRBD2 call made by TCRdb goes unchecked. CDR1 is SGHTA and CDR2 is FQGNSA in the germline V gene. The CDR3 spans 15 residues. No DNA accompanies this entry. This CDR3 is CASSYSAGGTGELFF.

This clone registers medium-sized by frequency. J is TRBJ1-5 and V is TRBV5-8; checking the TCRdb D call of TRBD1 is not possible without DNA. Germline CDR1 and CDR2: SGHTS and YDEGEE. This CDR3 comprises 14 residues. The protein alone is recorded here. CDR3 sequence: CASSLDRGLQPQHF. Full variable domain (outside the CDR3, taken from reference TRBV5-8 and TRBJ1-5): EAGVTQSPTHLIKTRGQQATLRCSPISGHTSVYWYQQALGLGLQFLLWYDEGEERNRGNFPPRFSGRQFPNYSSELNVNALELEDSALYLCASSLDRGLQPQHFGDGTRLSIL.

The J gene is TRBJ1-1, the V gene TRBV18. Germline-derived CDR1 and CDR2 are KGHSH and LQKENI. The CDR3 extends over 16 amino acids. No DNA is listed. The CDR3 spells CASSPRRGVLNTEAFF.

Judged by frequency, this clone is large. V gene TRBV7-8 combines with J gene TRBJ2-5; TCRdb gives TRBD2 as the D gene, but with no DNA this cannot be confirmed. This CDR3 comprises 11 residues. No DNA has been recorded. Germline V gene sequence: CDR1 SGHVS, CDR2 FQNEAQ. This CDR3 is CASSFMETQYF.

This sequence joins TRBV4-3 and TRBJ1-2. The CDR3 is 17 residues long. DNA for this receptor is not on file. Germline V gene sequence: CDR1 LGHNA, CDR2 YSLEER. This CDR3 reads CASSPSPTFELVYGYTF.

The chain uses TRBV7-2 and TRBJ2-1; the D gene TCRdb calls, TRBD2, cannot be checked with no DNA. Germline V gene data show CDR1 as SGHTA and CDR2 as FQGNSA. There are 14 residues in the CDR3. No DNA is recorded. The CDR3 loop reads CASSFTRDYNEQFF.

CDR3 sequence reads: CASSVGTGVGTEAFF. V is TRBV9 and J is TRBJ1-1; TCRdb designates TRBD1, a call that cannot be tested without DNA. Germline CDR1 and CDR2: SGDLS and YYNGEE. This CDR3 region has 15 residues. No DNA sequence is on record.

The rearrangement links TRBV6-1 to TRBJ1-4; without DNA, the TCRdb call of TRBD1 cannot be checked. Germline CDR1 MNHNS, CDR2 SASEGT. CDR3 size: 15 residues. The coding DNA is unavailable. CDR3 protein: CASSPIGQGYEKLFF.

This clone is called medium-sized based on its frequency. This rearrangement joins TRBV5-6 to TRBJ1-2; the TRBD1 assignment by TCRdb is unverifiable without DNA. The CDR3 extends over 14 amino acids. The protein alone is recorded here. From germline, CDR1 is SGHDT and CDR2 YYEEEE. The CDR3 loop reads CASSPRDRNYGYTF.

This clone is medium-sized (0.01 to 0.1%) by frequency. The V gene is TRBV19, the J gene TRBJ1-6; TCRdb picks TRBD1, but there is no DNA to check that call. The germline CDR1 and CDR2 sequences are LNHDA and SQIVND (reference sequence). This CDR3 spans 16 amino acids. The DNA sequence is not available. The CDR3 loop reads CASSIDLWDRGAPLHF.

This chain links TRBV2 with TRBJ2-3; TCRdb's D call, TRBD2, is unchecked because there is no DNA. The CDR3 sequence is 13 residues long. No coding sequence is recorded. CDR1 and CDR2 (germline): SNHLY, FYNNEI. This CDR3 is CASSLERENTQYF.

This clone is medium-sized by frequency. CDR3 loop: CASSFPGRPAYEQYF. This rearrangement joins TRBV7-2 to TRBJ2-7; TCRdb designates TRBD2, a call that cannot be tested without DNA. Germline loops: CDR1 SGHTA, CDR2 FQGNSA. The CDR3 sequence is 15 residues long. No DNA is listed.

The J gene is TRBJ1-1, the V gene TRBV28. This CDR3 is built from 15 residues. There is no recorded DNA. Germline assignment: CDR1 MDHEN and CDR2 SYDVKM. The CDR3 loop is CASSLGRMTNTEAFF.